Listed here are 21 T cell receptor beta chains from one sample, sequenced in a study of patients and donors after allogeneic stem cell transplantation. TCRdb processed the RT-PCR reads anew with MiXCR; each CDR3 protein has one entry. The sample has about 200,000 distinct CDR3 sequences; 41% are singletons. The sequenced sample was blood, either unsorted or a sorted T cell fraction (not recorded which). The receptors originated from a human donor who was either an allogeneic HSCT recipient or a stem cell or donor lymphocyte infusion donor (not recorded which). It is not recorded whose cells these are; they may come from a transplant donor.

This clonotype was observed a handful of times. The chain recombines TRBV20-1 with TRBJ2-4; weak D call: TRBD2 (5 bases). V dropped 5 bases and J dropped 0 bases, with 5 bases sitting between them. The CDR3 has 12 residues. The germline V gene has CDR1 DFQATT and CDR2 SNEGSKA (reference sequence). CDR3 DNA: TGCAGTGCTCGGGGAGCCAAAAACATTCAGTACTTC. Its protein product is CSARGAKNIQYF.

This clonotype came up a few times. The chain combines TRBV14 with TRBJ2-7, with 7 positions matching TRBD1. V trimming: 1 base; J trimming: 0 bases; junction bases outside the gene matches: 9. This CDR3 is 17 amino acids long. Germline values: CDR1 SGHDN, CDR2 FVKESK. CDR3 sequence reads: CASSQGGWGQSSYEQYF. CDR3 in DNA: TGTGCCAGCAGCCAAGGCGGGTGGGGACAGAGCTCCTACGAGCAGTACTTC. The complete variable domain, with remaining parts taken from reference TRBV14 and TRBJ2-7, reads EAGVTQFPSHSVIEKGQTVTLRCDPISGHDNLYWYRRVMGKEIKFLLHFVKESKQDESGMPNNRFLAERTGGTYSTLKVQPAELEDSGVYFCASSQGGWGQSSYEQYFGPGTRLTVT.

The rearrangement joins TRBV5-8 to TRBJ2-3; no clear D gene. This CDR3 spans 16 amino acids. Germline loops: CDR1 SGHTS, CDR2 YDEGEE. V lost 2 bases and J lost 5, with 18 bases in between. CDR3 sequence reads: CASSLSTELGLDTQYF. CDR3 in DNA: TGTGCCAGCAGCTTAAGTACGGAATTGGGGTTAGATACGCAGTATTTT.

The chain carries TRBV28 and TRBJ2-5; D possibly matches TRBD1 or TRBD2 (6 bases each). Trimming shortened V by 6 bases and J by 4 bases, and 12 bases separated the two germline ends. The CDR3 runs to 13 residues. Germline V gives CDR1 MDHEN, CDR2 SYDVKM. CDR3 DNA sequence: TGTGCCAGCAGGTTAGGGGGAGGAGAGACCCAGTACTTC. Encoded protein: CASRLGGGETQYF.

The chain carries TRBV2 and TRBJ2-3; 10 nucleotides line up with TRBD1. This CDR3 contains 13 residues. V shed 10 bases, J shed 14 bases, and the junction held 15 bases outside the gene matches. Germline V CDR1 and CDR2: SNHLY, FYNNEI. Here the CDR3 reads CATPEPRGTGVYF. The CDR3 DNA sequence: TGTGCCACCCCCGAACCCCGGGGGACAGGGGTGTATTTT. The full variable domain, rest sourced from reference TRBV2 and TRBJ2-3, is EPEVTQTPSHQVTQMGQEVILRCVPISNHLYFYWYRQILGQKVEFLVSFYNNEISEKSEIFDDQFSVERPDGSNFTLKIRSTKLEDSAMYFCATPEPRGTGVYFGPGTRLTVL.

The chain joins TRBV7-9 to TRBJ2-1, with 7 bases aligning to TRBD2. Germline V gives CDR1 SEHNR, CDR2 FQNEAQ (reference sequence). J lost 7 bases, V lost 5 bases, and 11 bases had no gene match. The CDR3 length is 15 residues. DNA for the CDR3: TGTGCCAGCAGCCTCGGGCTAGCGGAGGGGAATGAGCAGTTCTTC. Translation: CASSLGLAEGNEQFF.

This chain uses TRBV4-3 with TRBJ2-1; 9 bases fit TRBD1. Germline CDR1 LGHNA, CDR2 YSLEER. The CDR3 is 15 amino acids. The V and J ends lost 1 base and 7 bases, in that order; junction bases with no gene match: 5. DNA of the CDR3: TGCGCCAGCAGCCAAGTACAGGGGGCTGGTAATGAGCAGTTCTTC. Translated: CASSQVQGAGNEQFF.

This clonotype was picked up a small number of times. This sequence joins TRBV27 and TRBJ1-1; unclear D gene. CDR3 length: 14 amino acids. Germline V gives CDR1 MNHEY, CDR2 SMNVEV (reference sequence). V gave up 1 base and J gave up 5 bases, with 11 bases separating them. CDR3 coding DNA: TGTGCCAGCAGTTTATGGGCCTCGAATACTGAAGCTTTCTTT. This translates into CASSLWASNTEAFF.

This clonotype showed up just a few times. V is TRBV2 and J is TRBJ2-2, with 7 bases lining up with TRBD2. CDR1 is SNHLY, CDR2 FYNNEI, per germline. J was trimmed by 0 bases and V by 11 bases; bases with no gene match: 12. This CDR3 is 16 amino acids long. The CDR3 is CASYEQAGTNTGELFF. CDR3 coding DNA: TGTGCCTCGTACGAGCAAGCGGGGACGAACACCGGGGAGCTGTTTTTT. Filled out from reference TRBV2 and TRBJ2-2, the complete variable domain reads EPEVTQTPSHQVTQMGQEVILRCVPISNHLYFYWYRQILGQKVEFLVSFYNNEISEKSEIFDDQFSVERPDGSNFTLKIRSTKLEDSAMYFCASYEQAGTNTGELFFGEGSRLTVL.

This chain's CDR3 is CASSSEQGARNTIYF. CDR3 coding DNA: TGTGCCAGCAGTTCGGAGCAGGGGGCCCGAAACACCATATATTTT. This rearrangement joins TRBV12-3 or TRBV12-4 to TRBJ1-3, with TRBD1 matching 8 bases. The V gene end was trimmed by 4 bases and the J gene end by 5 bases; junction bases not matched to a gene: 7. CDR3 length: 15 amino acids.

The genes are TRBV4-3 and TRBJ2-5; D could derive from TRBD1 or TRBD2 (5 bases each). Germline loops: CDR1 LGHNA, CDR2 YSLEER. The CDR3 runs 15 residues. Trimming left V 1 base short and J 4 bases short, with 13 bases between. In nucleotides, the CDR3 is TGCGCCAGCAGCCAAGGGGACGGTTTGGGAGAGACCCAGTACTTC. This encodes CASSQGDGLGETQYF.

The chain couples TRBV4-3 to TRBJ2-2, with D possibly being TRBD1 (6 bases). From germline, CDR1 is LGHNA and CDR2 YSLEER. The CDR3 runs to 16 residues. Trimming shortened V by 1 base and J by 5 bases, and 14 bases separated the two germline ends. The CDR3, as DNA: TGCGCCAGCAGCCAAGTCCGGGACACCCTTACCGGGGAGCTGTTTTTT. Its protein is CASSQVRDTLTGELFF.

The gene calls are TRBV6-5 and TRBJ2-1; D perhaps matches TRBD2 (5 bases). The CDR3 is made up of 15 amino acids. Trimming pared 5 bases from V and 0 bases from J, leaving 11 bases between. CDR1 and CDR2 from the germline V gene are MNHEY and SVGAGI. The CDR3 DNA sequence: TGTGCCAGCAGTCTTACGGGGAGCTCCTACAATGAGCAGTTCTTC. This codes for CASSLTGSSYNEQFF.

The V gene is TRBV15, the J gene TRBJ2-5; D uncertain. Germline assignment: CDR1 LNHNV and CDR2 YYDKDF (reference sequence). Deletions cut 2 bases from V and 1 base from J, with 8 bases between. CDR3 length: 14 amino acids. The CDR3 DNA is TGTGCCACCAGCAGATTTACAAGCCAAGAGACCCAGTACTTC. Amino acids: CATSRFTSQETQYF.

The gene calls are TRBV12-3 or TRBV12-4 and TRBJ1-6; possible D gene TRBD1, 5 bases. V was shortened by 5 bases and J by 10 bases, with 18 bases between the two germline ends. The CDR3 contains 15 residues. As DNA, the CDR3 is TGTGCCAGCAGTAGCGGGACCCCTACGGAATCACCCCTCCACTTT. It yields the protein CASSSGTPTESPLHF.

This clonotype was counted a few times. The J gene is TRBJ1-1, the V gene TRBV29-1; possibly TRBD1 for D (5 bases). Germline V lookup: CDR1 SQVTM, CDR2 ANQGSEA. V lost 1 base, J lost 4 bases, and 10 bases lay in between. The CDR3 runs 13 residues. The CDR3 nucleotides read TGCAGCGTTGAAGGGGAGGGGTTCACTGAAGCTTTCTTT. Translation: CSVEGEGFTEAFF.

The rearrangement uses TRBV15 and TRBJ2-3; D is perhaps TRBD2 (6 bases). The V gene's germline CDR1 is LNHNV and CDR2 YYDKDF (reference sequence). The CDR3 is 17 amino acids. Trimming left V 0 bases short and J 4 bases short, with 17 bases between. The CDR3 nucleotides are TGTGCCACCAGCAGAGATCGGGGCCGCGGAGGGTCAGATACGCAGTATTTT. Its protein product is CATSRDRGRGGSDTQYF. Variable domain in full (rest from reference TRBV15 and TRBJ2-3): DAMVIQNPRYQVTQFGKPVTLSCSQTLNHNVMYWYQQKSSQAPKLLFHYYDKDFNNEADTPDNFQSRRPNTSFCFLDIRSPGLGDTAMYLCATSRDRGRGGSDTQYFGPGTRLTVL.

This clonotype appeared a few times. The chain combines TRBV28 with TRBJ2-3; a possible D gene is TRBD2 (5 bases). Germline loops: CDR1 MDHEN, CDR2 SYDVKM. The CDR3 runs 15 residues. The V end lost 7 bases, the J end lost 6 bases, and 20 bases lay between the germline ends. CDR3 protein: CASTAIEGIADTQYF. In nucleotides, the CDR3 is TGTGCCAGCACCGCTATCGAGGGTATAGCTGATACGCAGTATTTT.

The V call is TRBV30, the J call TRBJ1-2; the D gene is possibly TRBD1 (6 bases). The CDR3 runs 14 residues. The V end was cut by 0 bases, the J end by 2 bases, with 10 bases between. Per germline, CDR1 GTSNPN and CDR2 SVGIG (reference sequence). CDR3 amino acids: CAWSVGGLNYGYTF. DNA for the CDR3: TGTGCCTGGAGTGTTGGGGGGCTCAACTATGGCTACACCTTC.

The chain carries TRBV6-2 or TRBV6-3 and TRBJ2-7, with 12 nucleotides matching TRBD2. Looked up from germline, CDR1 is MNHEY and CDR2 is SVGEGT. The CDR3 has 17 residues. V was clipped by 7 bases and J by 3 bases; unmatched bases: 13. In nucleotides, the CDR3 is TGTGCCAGCACTTCCCTAGGCACTAGCGGGAGGATCTACGAGCAGTACTTC. Translated, it gives CASTSLGTSGRIYEQYF.

The chain recombines TRBV2 with TRBJ1-1; D not resolved. The CDR3 length is 12 residues. Per germline, CDR1 SNHLY and CDR2 FYNNEI. The germline V and J ends were trimmed by 7 bases and 4 bases, with 10 bases remaining between them. The chain's CDR3 is CASIPRSTEAFF. DNA of the CDR3: TGTGCCAGCATCCCCAGGTCCACTGAAGCTTTCTTT. The variable domain in full, completed from reference TRBV2 and TRBJ1-1, reads EPEVTQTPSHQVTQMGQEVILRCVPISNHLYFYWYRQILGQKVEFLVSFYNNEISEKSEIFDDQFSVERPDGSNFTLKIRSTKLEDSAMYFCASIPRSTEAFFGQGTRLTVV.